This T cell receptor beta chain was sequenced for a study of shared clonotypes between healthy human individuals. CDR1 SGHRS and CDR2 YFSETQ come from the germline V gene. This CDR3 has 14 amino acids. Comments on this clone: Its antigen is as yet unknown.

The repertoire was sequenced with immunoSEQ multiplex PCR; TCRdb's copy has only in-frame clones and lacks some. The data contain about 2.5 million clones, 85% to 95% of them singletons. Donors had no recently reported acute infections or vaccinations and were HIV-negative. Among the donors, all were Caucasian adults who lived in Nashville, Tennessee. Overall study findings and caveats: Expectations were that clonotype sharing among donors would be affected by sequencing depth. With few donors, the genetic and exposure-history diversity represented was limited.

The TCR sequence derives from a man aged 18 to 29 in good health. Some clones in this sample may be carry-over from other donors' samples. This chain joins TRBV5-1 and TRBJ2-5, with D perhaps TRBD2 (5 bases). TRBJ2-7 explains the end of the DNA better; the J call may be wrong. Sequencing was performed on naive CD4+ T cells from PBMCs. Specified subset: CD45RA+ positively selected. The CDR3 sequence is CASSLVGGPYEQYF. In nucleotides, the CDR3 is TGCGCCAGCAGCTTGGTAGGCGGGCCCTACGAGCAGTACTTC.